The present TCR beta chain was sequenced within a study of blood T cell repertoires in COVID-19. As handled by the study authors: Amplified reference gene primers provided the basis for estimating nucleated cell counts. Using immunoSEQ multiplex PCR, the repertoire was profiled, and TCRdb retains in-frame clones only, with some absent. D and trimming were read from the DNA, whereas the V and J calls and clone size are those reported in that table. This table holds some 400,000 clones, approximately 90% found once. This clone was seen only once. J was trimmed by 0 bases and V by 3 bases; bases with no gene match: 4. Germline-derived CDR1 and CDR2 are SGHVS and FNYEAQ. The CDR3 length is 18 residues. Enrollees, 18 to 89 years old, lived in some 24 US areas. Cohorts were based on clinical histories the participants reported.

The receptor's source is a woman aged 40 to 55 who had been exposed to COVID-19. The chain recombines TRBV7-6 with TRBJ2-4; 14 bases align to TRBD2. The sequenced material came from PBMCs or T cells enriched from blood (not recorded which). The DNA for the CDR3 is TGTGCCAGCAGCTTGACTAGCGGGAGGGCACTAGCCAAAAACATTCAGTACTTC. This sequence encodes CASSLTSGRALAKNIQYF.